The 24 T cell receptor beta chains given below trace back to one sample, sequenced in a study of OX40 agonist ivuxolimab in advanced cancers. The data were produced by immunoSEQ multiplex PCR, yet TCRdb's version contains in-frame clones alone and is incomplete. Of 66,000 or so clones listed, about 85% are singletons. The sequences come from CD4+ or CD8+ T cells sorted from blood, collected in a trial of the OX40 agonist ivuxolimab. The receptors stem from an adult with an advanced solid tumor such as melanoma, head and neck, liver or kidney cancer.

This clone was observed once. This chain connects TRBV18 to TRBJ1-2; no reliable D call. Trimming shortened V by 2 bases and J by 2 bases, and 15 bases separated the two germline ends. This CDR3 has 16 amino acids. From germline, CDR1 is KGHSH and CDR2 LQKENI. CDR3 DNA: TGTGCCAGCTCACCAAGTAGGCAGGCGGTAAACTATGGCTACACCTTC. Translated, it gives CASSPSRQAVNYGYTF.

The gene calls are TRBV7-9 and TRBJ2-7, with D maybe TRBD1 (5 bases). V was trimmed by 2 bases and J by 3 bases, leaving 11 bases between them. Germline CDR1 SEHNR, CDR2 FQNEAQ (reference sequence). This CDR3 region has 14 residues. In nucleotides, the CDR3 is TGTGCCAGCAGCTTACCCAGGGTCAGCTACGAGCAGTACTTC. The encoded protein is CASSLPRVSYEQYF.

This CDR3 reads CASSLDRVKTEAFF. The CDR3 nucleotides are TGTGCCAGCAGCTTGGACAGGGTCAAGACTGAAGCTTTCTTT. The chain is built from TRBV6-5 and TRBJ1-1; 8 bases align to TRBD1. V dropped 6 bases and J dropped 5; count of bases not matched to a gene: 8. The germline CDR1 and CDR2 sequences are MNHEY and SVGAGI. This CDR3 has 14 amino acids.

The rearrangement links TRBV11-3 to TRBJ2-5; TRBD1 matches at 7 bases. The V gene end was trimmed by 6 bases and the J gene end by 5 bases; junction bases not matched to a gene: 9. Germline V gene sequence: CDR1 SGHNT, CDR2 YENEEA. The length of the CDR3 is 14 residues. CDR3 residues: CASSLGGYEETQYF. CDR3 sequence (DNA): TGTGCCAGCAGTCTAGGGGGCTACGAGGAGACCCAGTACTTC.

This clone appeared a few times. This chain's CDR3 is CASSLGTYSSSGNTIYF. Here the CDR3 DNA reads TGTGCCAGCAGCCTCGGAACCTACTCGAGCTCTGGAAACACCATATATTTT. The chain links TRBV5-5 to TRBJ1-3, with D hard to call. The CDR3 is 17 amino acids. CDR1 is SGHKS and CDR2 is YYEKEE in the germline V gene (reference sequence). V lost 4 bases, J lost 0 bases, and 17 bases lay in between.

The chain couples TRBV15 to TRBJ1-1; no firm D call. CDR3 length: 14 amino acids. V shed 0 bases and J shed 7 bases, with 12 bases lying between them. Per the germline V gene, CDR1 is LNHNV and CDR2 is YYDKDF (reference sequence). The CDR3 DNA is TGTGCCACCAGCAGAGAAGAGCCGTGGAGTGAAGCTTTCTTT. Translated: CATSREEPWSEAFF.

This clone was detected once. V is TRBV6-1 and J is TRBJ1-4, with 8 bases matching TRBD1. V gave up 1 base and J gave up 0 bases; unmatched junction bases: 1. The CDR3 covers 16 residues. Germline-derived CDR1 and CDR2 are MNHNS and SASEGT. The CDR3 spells CASSEGQGTTNEKLFF. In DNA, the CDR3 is TGTGCCAGCAGTGAAGGACAGGGGACAACTAATGAAAAACTGTTTTTT.

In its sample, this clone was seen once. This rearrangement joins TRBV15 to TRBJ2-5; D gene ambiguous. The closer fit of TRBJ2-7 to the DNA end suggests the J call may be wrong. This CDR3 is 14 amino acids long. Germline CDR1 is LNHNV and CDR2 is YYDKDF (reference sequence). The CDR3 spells CATSRGGTTYEQYF. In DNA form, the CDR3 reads TGTGCCACCAGCAGGGGCGGAACTACCTACGAGCAGTACTTC.

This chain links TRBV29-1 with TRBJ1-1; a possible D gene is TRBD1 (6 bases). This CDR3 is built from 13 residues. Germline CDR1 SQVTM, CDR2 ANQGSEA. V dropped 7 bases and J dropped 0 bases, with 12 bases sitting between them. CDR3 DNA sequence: TGCAGCGCCTTAGGGGGAATGAACACTGAAGCTTTCTTT. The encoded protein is CSALGGMNTEAFF. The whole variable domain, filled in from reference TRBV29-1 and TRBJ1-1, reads SAVISQKPSRDICQRGTSLTIQCQVDSQVTMMFWYRQQPGQSLTLIATANQGSEATYESGFVIDKFPISRPNLTFSTLTVSNMSPEDSSIYLCSALGGMNTEAFFGQGTRLTVV.

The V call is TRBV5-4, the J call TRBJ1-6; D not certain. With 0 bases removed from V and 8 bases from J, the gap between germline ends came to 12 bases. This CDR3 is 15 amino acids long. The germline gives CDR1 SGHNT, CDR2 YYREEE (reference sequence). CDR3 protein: CASSLGGPRDSPLHF. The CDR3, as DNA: TGTGCCAGCAGCTTGGGAGGACCCCGCGATTCACCCCTCCACTTT.

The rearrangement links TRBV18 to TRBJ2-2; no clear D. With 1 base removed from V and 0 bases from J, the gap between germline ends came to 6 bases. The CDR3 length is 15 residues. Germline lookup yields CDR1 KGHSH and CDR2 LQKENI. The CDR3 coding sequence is TGTGCCAGCTCACCACTGACGGCGAACACCGGGGAGCTGTTTTTT. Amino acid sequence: CASSPLTANTGELFF.

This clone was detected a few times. In nucleotides, the CDR3 is TGTGCCATCAGTCAGGGTCAGGGGCCCCAGCATTTT. Its protein is CAISQGQGPQHF. The chain uses TRBV10-3 and TRBJ1-5; D is perhaps TRBD1 (5 bases). This CDR3 contains 12 residues. Looked up from germline, CDR1 is ENHRY and CDR2 is SYGVKD. V lost 5 bases and J 9 bases, leaving 11 bases between the germline ends.

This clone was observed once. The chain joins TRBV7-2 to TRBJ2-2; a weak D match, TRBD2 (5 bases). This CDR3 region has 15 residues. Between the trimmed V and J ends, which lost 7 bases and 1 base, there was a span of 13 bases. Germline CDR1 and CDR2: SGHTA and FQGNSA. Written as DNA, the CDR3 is TGTGCCAGCAACAACCGAGCGGAGAACACCGGGGAGCTGTTTTTT. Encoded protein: CASNNRAENTGELFF.

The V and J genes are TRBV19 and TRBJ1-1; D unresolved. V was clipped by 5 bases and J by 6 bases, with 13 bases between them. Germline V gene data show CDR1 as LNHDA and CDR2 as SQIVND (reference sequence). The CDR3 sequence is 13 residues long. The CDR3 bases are TGTGCCAGTAGTCCGGACTCGGTGGCTGAAGCTTTCTTT. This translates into CASSPDSVAEAFF. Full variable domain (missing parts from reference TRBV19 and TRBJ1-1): DGGITQSPKYLFRKEGQNVTLSCEQNLNHDAMYWYRQDPGQGLRLIYYSQIVNDFQKGDIAEGYSVSREKKESFPLTVTSAQKNPTAFYLCASSPDSVAEAFFGQGTRLTVV.

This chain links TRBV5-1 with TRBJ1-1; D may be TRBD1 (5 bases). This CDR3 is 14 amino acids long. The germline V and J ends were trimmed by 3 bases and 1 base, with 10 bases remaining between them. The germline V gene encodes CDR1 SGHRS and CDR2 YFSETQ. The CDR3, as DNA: TGCGCCAGCAGCTCCAGACAGTCGAACACTGAAGCTTTCTTT. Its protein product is CASSSRQSNTEAFF.

The CDR3 is CASTIKGDEQYF. The DNA for the CDR3 is TGCGCCAGCACCATTAAGGGGGACGAGCAGTACTTC. The V call is TRBV5-1, the J call TRBJ2-7, with D perhaps matching TRBD1 (6 bases). This CDR3 has 12 residues. Trimming cost V 6 bases and J 5 bases, with 12 bases left between them. Per the germline V gene, CDR1 is SGHRS and CDR2 is YFSETQ.

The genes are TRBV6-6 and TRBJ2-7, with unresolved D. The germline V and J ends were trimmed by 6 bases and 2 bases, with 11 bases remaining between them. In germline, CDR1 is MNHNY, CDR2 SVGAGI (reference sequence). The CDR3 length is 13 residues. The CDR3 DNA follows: TGTGCCAGCAGCCCCCCCCAACCCTACGAGCAGTACTTC. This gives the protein CASSPPQPYEQYF.

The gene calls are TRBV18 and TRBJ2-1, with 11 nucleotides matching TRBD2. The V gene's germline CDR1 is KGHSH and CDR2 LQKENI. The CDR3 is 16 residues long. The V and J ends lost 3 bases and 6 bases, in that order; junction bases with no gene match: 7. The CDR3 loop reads CASSPRKLAGVNEQFF. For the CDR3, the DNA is TGTGCCAGCTCACCTAGGAAACTAGCGGGAGTCAATGAGCAGTTCTTC.

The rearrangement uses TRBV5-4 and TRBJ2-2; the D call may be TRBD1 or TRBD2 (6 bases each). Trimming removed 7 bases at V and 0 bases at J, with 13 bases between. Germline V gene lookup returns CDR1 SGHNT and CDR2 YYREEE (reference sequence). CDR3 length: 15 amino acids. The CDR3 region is CASRRDKSNTGELFF. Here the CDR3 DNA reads TGTGCCAGCCGGCGGGACAAGTCGAACACCGGGGAGCTGTTTTTT.

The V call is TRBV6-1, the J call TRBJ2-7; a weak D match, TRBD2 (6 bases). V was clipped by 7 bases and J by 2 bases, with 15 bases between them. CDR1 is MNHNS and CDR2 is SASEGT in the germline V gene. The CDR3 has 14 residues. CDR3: CASTLQGGPYEQYF. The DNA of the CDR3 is TGTGCCAGCACGCTGCAGGGAGGTCCCTACGAGCAGTACTTC.

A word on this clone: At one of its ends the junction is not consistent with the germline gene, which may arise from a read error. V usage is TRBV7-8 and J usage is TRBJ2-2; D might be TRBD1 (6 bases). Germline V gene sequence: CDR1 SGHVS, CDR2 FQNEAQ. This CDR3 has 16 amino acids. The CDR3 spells CASIVGGRTNTGELFF. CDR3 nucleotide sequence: TGTGCCAGCATCGTAGGGGGTCGTACGAATACCGGGGAGCTGTTTTTT.

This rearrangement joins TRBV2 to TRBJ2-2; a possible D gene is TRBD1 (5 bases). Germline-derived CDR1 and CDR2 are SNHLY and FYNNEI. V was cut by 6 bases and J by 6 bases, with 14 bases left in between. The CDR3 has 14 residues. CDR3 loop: CASRQGEYAGELFF. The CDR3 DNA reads TGTGCCAGCAGGCAGGGTGAATACGCCGGGGAGCTGTTTTTT.

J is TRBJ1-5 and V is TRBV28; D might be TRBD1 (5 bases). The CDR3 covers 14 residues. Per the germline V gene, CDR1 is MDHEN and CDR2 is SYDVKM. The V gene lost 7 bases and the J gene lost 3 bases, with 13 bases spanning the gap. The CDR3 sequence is CASTSGPTNQPQHF. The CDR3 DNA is TGTGCCAGCACCTCAGGGCCAACCAATCAGCCCCAGCATTTT. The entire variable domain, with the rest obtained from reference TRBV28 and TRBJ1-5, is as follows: DVKVTQSSRYLVKRTGEKVFLECVQDMDHENMFWYRQDPGLGLRLIYFSYDVKMKEKGDIPEGYSVSREKKERFSLILESASTNQTSMYLCASTSGPTNQPQHFGDGTRLSIL.

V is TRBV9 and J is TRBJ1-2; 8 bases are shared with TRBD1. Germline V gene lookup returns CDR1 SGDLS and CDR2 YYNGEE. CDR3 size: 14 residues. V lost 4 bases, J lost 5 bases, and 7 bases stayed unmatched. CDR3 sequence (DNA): TGTGCCAGCAGCCCCGACAGGGGCTATTATGGCTACACCTTC. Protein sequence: CASSPDRGYYGYTF.